The T cell receptor (beta chain) described here comes from a study of blood T cell repertoires in COVID-19 (dated by TCRdb to the early 2020s). Regarding the study in general: Samples from collaborators originated in the United States, Italy and Spain and spanned both the acute and convalescent phases of COVID-19. Sample metadata almost always included a de-identified subject ID, COVID-19 status, age in years and sex. Deeply sampled blood TCRbeta repertoires from subjects exposed to, actively infected with, or recovered from COVID-19 were included in the dataset. HLA class I and class II types, where available, came from metadata supplied by the sample provider rather than from assay-based typing. The repertoires were made available in a free public database intended to serve as a resource for research on the immune response to SARS-CoV-2. The samples were drawn from the first 160 participants of the ongoing ImmuneRACE study and from 1,254 subjects provided by 6 global collaborators. The prospective study material was composed of cDNA or gDNA derived from T cells, B-cell-depleted T cells, or PBMCs.

TCRbeta CDR3 regions were amplified from genomic DNA using the immunoSEQ Assay, a bias-controlled multiplex PCR. The source study handled its data this way. Nucleated cell counts per sample were estimated from amplification of reference gene primers within the assay. To quantify the absolute abundance of each unique TCRbeta CDR3 rearrangement, sequence reads were collapsed and filtered. Productive Simpson clonality was computed per sample as the square root of Simpson's diversity index over productive rearrangements. TCRdb's version of the immuneACCESS table is confined to in-frame rearrangements and falls short of the full clone set. An unresolved V gene accounts for under half of the shortfall where checked; the remainder is of unknown origin. That table is the source of V, J and clone size, and D and trimming were worked out from the DNA. This sample has 200,000 to 300,000 clones in its table, and 70% to 90% of those were observed once. The ten most abundant clones make up 5.5% to 8% of the sample.

This clone was detected only a few times. It has no known antigen specificity. Base-call qualities are not available, and no considerably larger clone is one nucleotide away. What the work shows at the level of the full study, not this receptor alone: Clinical and demographic metadata were provided uncurated, with the amount varying by source and participant.

The collaborating institutions used their own protocols to collect whole blood in K2EDTA tubes. For TCRbeta analysis, collaborators shipped samples as frozen whole blood, isolated PBMCs, or DNA extracted from either of those sample types. CDR1 and CDR2, looked up from the germline V gene, are SGHRS and YFSETQ. For this chain, trimming is 5 bases at the V end and 0 bases at the J end, and the number of junction bases without a gene match is 9. Including cysteine and phenylalanine, the CDR3 has 17 amino acids. Only the CDR3 part of the read is kept: 51 bases, read in frame from the first base. Sequenced: peripheral blood. This TCR was recovered from a woman aged 55-69 years with active or convalescent COVID-19. The receptor chain draws on TRBV5-1 and TRBJ2-1, with 9 junctional bases fitting TRBD2. The DNA sequence reads TGCGCCAGCAGGAGGACTAGCGTCGCCAGCTCCTACAATGAGCAGTTCTTC. Protein translation: CASRRTSVASSYNEQFF.